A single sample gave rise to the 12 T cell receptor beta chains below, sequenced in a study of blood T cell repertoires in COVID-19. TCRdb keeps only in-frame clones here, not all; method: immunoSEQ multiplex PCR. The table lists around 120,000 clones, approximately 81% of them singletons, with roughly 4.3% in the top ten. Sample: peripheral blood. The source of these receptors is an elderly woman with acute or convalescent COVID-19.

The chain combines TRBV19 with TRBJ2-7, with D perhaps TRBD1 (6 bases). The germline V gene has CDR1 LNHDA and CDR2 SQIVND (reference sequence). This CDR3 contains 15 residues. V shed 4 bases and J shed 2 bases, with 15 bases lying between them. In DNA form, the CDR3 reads TGTGCCAGTAGTACTACAGGGTTGGGAACCTACGAGCAGTACTTC. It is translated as CASSTTGLGTYEQYF.

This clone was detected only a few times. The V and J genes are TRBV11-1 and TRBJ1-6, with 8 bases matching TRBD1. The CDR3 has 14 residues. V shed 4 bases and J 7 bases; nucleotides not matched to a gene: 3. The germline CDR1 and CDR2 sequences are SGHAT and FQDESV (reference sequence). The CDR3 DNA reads TGTGCCAGCAGCTCGGACAGGGAAAATTCACCCCTCCACTTT. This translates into CASSSDRENSPLHF.

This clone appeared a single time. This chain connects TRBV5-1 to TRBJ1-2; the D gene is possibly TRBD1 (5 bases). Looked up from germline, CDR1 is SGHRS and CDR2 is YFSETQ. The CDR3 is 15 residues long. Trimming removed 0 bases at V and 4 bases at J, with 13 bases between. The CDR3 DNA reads TGCGCCAGCAGCTTGGCCGGGGCGGGGAGCTATGGCTACACCTTC. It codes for CASSLAGAGSYGYTF. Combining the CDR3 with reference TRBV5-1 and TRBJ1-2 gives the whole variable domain KAGVTQTPRYLIKTRGQQVTLSCSPISGHRSVSWYQQTPGQGLQFLFEYFSETQRNKGNFPGRFSGRQFSNSRSEMNVSTLELGDSALYLCASSLAGAGSYGYTFGSGTRLTVV.

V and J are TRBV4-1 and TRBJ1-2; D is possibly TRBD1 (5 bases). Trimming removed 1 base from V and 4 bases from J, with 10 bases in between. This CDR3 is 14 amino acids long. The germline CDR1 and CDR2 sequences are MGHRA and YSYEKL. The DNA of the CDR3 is TGCGCCAGCAGCCAAGGTAGGGGAGGCTATGGCTACACCTTC. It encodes CASSQGRGGYGYTF.

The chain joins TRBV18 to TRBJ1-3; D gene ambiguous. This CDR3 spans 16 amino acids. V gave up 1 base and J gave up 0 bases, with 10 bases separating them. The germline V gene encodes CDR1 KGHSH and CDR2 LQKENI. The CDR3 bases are TGTGCCAGCTCACCACAAGAGGCAAGCTCTGGAAACACCATATATTTT. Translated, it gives CASSPQEASSGNTIYF. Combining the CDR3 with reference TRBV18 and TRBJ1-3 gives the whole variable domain NAGVMQNPRHLVRRRGQEARLRCSPMKGHSHVYWYRQLPEEGLKFMVYLQKENIIDESGMPKERFSAEFPKEGPSILRIQQVVRGDSAAYFCASSPQEASSGNTIYFGEGSWLTVV.

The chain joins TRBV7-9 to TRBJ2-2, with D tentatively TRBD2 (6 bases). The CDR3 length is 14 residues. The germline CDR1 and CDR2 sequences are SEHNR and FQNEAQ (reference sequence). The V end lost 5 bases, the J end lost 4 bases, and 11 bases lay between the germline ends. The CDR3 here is CASSPGTFTGELFF. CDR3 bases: TGTGCCAGCAGCCCCGGGACTTTCACCGGGGAGCTGTTTTTT.

CDR3 DNA sequence: TGTGCCGGGTCAAGGGCCGGAGGAGGCTACACCTTC. Its protein product is CAGSRAGGGYTF. The chain is built from TRBV12-3 or TRBV12-4 and TRBJ1-2, with unresolved D. The V end was cut by 11 bases, the J end by 8 bases, with 18 bases between. The CDR3 has 12 amino acids.

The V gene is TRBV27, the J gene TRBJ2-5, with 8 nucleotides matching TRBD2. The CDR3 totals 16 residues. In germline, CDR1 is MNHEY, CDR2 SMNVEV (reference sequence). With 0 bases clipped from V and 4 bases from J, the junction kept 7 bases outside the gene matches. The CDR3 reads CASSLSWTSSSETQYF. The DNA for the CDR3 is TGTGCCAGCAGTTTATCTTGGACTAGCTCCTCAGAGACCCAGTACTTC.

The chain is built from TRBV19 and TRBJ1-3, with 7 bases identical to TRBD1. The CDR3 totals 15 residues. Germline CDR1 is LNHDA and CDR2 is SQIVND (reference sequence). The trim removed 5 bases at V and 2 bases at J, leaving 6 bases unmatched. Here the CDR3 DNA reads TGTGCCAGTAGTGAAACAGGGGAGGCTGGAAACACCATATATTTT. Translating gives CASSETGEAGNTIYF. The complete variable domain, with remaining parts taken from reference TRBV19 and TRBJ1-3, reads DGGITQSPKYLFRKEGQNVTLSCEQNLNHDAMYWYRQDPGQGLRLIYYSQIVNDFQKGDIAEGYSVSREKKESFPLTVTSAQKNPTAFYLCASSETGEAGNTIYFGEGSWLTVV.

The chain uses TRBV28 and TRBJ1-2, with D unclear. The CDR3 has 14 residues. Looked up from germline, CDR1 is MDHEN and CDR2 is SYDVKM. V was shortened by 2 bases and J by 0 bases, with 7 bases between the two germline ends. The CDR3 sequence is CASSLAVTNYGYTF. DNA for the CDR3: TGTGCCAGCAGTTTAGCAGTTACTAACTATGGCTACACCTTC.

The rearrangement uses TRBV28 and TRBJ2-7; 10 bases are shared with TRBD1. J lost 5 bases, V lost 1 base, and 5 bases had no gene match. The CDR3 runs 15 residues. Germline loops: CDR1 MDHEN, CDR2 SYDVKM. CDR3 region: CASSLLGQGNHEQYF. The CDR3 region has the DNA TGTGCCAGCAGTTTATTGGGACAGGGGAACCACGAGCAGTACTTC.

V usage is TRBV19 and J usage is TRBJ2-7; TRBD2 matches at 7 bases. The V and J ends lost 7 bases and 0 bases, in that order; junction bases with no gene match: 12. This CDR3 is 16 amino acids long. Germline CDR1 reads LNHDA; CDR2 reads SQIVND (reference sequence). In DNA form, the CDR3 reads TGTGCCAGTACCGCCCAGGGAGGGATCCCCTCCTACGAGCAGTACTTC. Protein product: CASTAQGGIPSYEQYF.